The clone carrying this TCR beta chain was seen at least ten times. Its antigen is not identified. CDR1 and CDR2 from the germline V gene are SGHRS and YFSETQ. This CDR3 region has 17 residues. Trimming pared 1 base from V and 0 bases from J, leaving 15 bases between. The data stem from a study of T-cell reconstitution after alpha-beta-depleted transplantation in children. General study results and limits: One year after transplant, T-cell counts and diversity came mostly from newly produced T cells. Surviving recipient T cells and thymic progenitors produced the high day-60 TCRbeta diversity seen in some patients. Reportedly, alpha-beta T cells present about two months post-transplant originated from several hundred expanded clones of graft origin.

Unique molecular identifiers were built into the TCRbeta library. TCRdb passed the PCR reads through MiXCR, listing each CDR3 protein once. The sample has 700,000 or so distinct CDR3 sequences, roughly 13% seen once. The sequences come from PBMCs, collected before TCRalphabeta/CD19-depleted stem cell transplant. The sequence was obtained from a girl aged 2-15 years with congenital amegakaryocytic thrombocytopenia, due to receive a stem cell transplant. The V call is TRBV5-1, the J call TRBJ2-3; possible D gene TRBD2, 6 bases. The CDR3 bases are TGCGCCAGCAGCTTGTCACCCACGGGAGACAGCACAGATACGCAGTATTTT. Translated: CASSLSPTGDSTDTQYF.